The T cell receptor (beta chain) under discussion was sequenced for a study of T cells in women clearing cervical HPV infection. About the study: HLA type stays a possible confounder, typing being limited. Study observations and caveats: Repertoire richness, not evenness, was significantly elevated in CIN3+ cases versus controls.

As for this clone: Its antigen is as yet unknown.

TCR beta CDR3 amplified by multiplex PCR from about 1,100 ng genomic DNA. TCRdb's table, derived via immunoSEQ multiplex PCR, lists solely in-frame clones and lacks some. Its listing shows tens of thousands of clones. Specimen: blood buffy coat. The clonotype comes from a woman aged 18-69 years with a cervical HPV16 infection that either progressed to CIN3+ or cleared (not recorded which).

CDR3 in amino acids: CASSLEQSNQPQYF. The sequenced CDR3 bases are TGTGCCAGCAGCTTGGAACAGAGCAATCAGCCG. The chain is built from TRBV5-5 and TRBJ2-3, with D uncertain. With the read ending 3 residues before the CDR3 end, the germline J gene is used to fill in that end. The CDR3 consists of 14 residues. Germline values: CDR1 SGHKS, CDR2 YYEKEE (reference sequence).